Detailed here is one TCR beta chain. Its antigen is currently unknown. This sample is part of a study of early T cells in non-severe SARS-CoV-2 infection. Whole-study context: Whole-blood bulk RNA, unsorted, was sequenced, and chains were unpaired. Study-wide findings and caveats: The matching step, a VDJdb search, favored anti-spike CD8 responses and missed private and CD4 specificities.

In the library, individual cDNA molecules carried attached unique molecular identifiers. MiXCR, applied by TCRdb to the 5' RACE reads, yields one record per CDR3 protein. The sample consists of 55,000 or so distinct CDR3 sequences, roughly an eighth of them appearing once. CDR3 length equals 13 residues. Trimming removed 0 bases at V and 7 bases at J, with 9 bases between. Per germline, CDR1 MNHEY and CDR2 SMNVEV (reference sequence). This receptor was obtained from an adult who was a healthcare worker with PCR-confirmed SARS-CoV-2 infection or an uninfected control (not recorded which). The chain links TRBV27 to TRBJ1-2; D not resolved. The sequenced material came from whole blood. CDR3 nucleotide sequence: TGTGCCAGCAGTTTATCCGGGGTCGGTGGCTACACCTTC. This encodes CASSLSGVGGYTF.